Presented here are 17 T cell receptor beta chains from one specimen sequenced in a study of blood T cells in healthy people across ages. Primers used in a second PCR of roughly 7 to 12 cycles were a sample-barcoded 5' primer and a J-beta primer mix. TCRdb re-derived calls from the 5' RACE reads in MiXCR, one entry per CDR3 protein. This sample has approximately 1,000,000 distinct CDR3 sequences, with 35% to 55% found just once. The sequenced sample was blood. The receptors were sampled from an older woman in good health.

This clonotype has only one observation. The chain couples TRBV27 to TRBJ2-1; 12 nucleotides line up with TRBD2. The CDR3 length is 14 residues. The trim removed 10 bases at V and 5 bases at J, leaving 6 bases unmatched. Germline V gives CDR1 MNHEY, CDR2 SMNVEV (reference sequence). CDR3 coding DNA: TGTGCCACCGGACTAGCGGGGATCCACAATGAGCAGTTCTTC. Its protein is CATGLAGIHNEQFF.

The gene calls are TRBV5-1 and TRBJ2-5; D is unclear. The germline V gene encodes CDR1 SGHRS and CDR2 YFSETQ. The length of the CDR3 is 14 residues. V lost 1 base and J lost 3, with 10 bases in between. DNA for the CDR3: TGCGCCAGCAGCTTGTCCCCCGGAAAAGAGACCCAGTACTTC. Translating it yields CASSLSPGKETQYF.

This chain joins TRBV7-2 and TRBJ1-5; no firm D call. The germline V and J ends were trimmed by 1 base and 6 bases, with 10 bases remaining between them. The CDR3 has 14 amino acids. The V gene's germline CDR1 is SGHTA and CDR2 FQGNSA. The CDR3 is CASSLVGGAQPQHF. The CDR3 coding sequence is TGTGCCAGCAGCTTAGTGGGAGGCGCTCAGCCCCAGCATTTT.

At least ten counts were recorded for this clonotype. The junction differs from germline at one of its ends, possibly a read error. V gene TRBV10-1 combines with J gene TRBJ2-1; TRBD2 matches 10 bases. Germline CDR1 WNHNN, CDR2 SYGVQD (reference sequence). CDR3 length: 14 residues. The CDR3 loop reads CASSDGLADNEQFF. In DNA form, the CDR3 reads TGCGCCAGTAGTGACGGACTAGCGGACAATGAGCAGTTCTTC.

J is TRBJ2-7 and V is TRBV11-1; possibly TRBD1 for D (6 bases). The CDR3 sequence is 15 residues long. The V and J ends lost 6 bases and 0 bases respectively, with 15 bases between them. Germline-derived CDR1 and CDR2 are SGHAT and FQDESV (reference sequence). The CDR3 nucleotides are TGTGCCAGCAGTCCAGCTGGGGGCCCCTCCTACGAGCAGTACTTC. Translating gives CASSPAGGPSYEQYF. Full variable domain (remainder filled in from reference TRBV11-1 and TRBJ2-7): EAEVAQSPRYKITEKSQAVAFWCDPISGHATLYWYRQILGQGPELLVQFQDESVVDDSQLPKDRFSAERLKGVDSTLKIQPAELGDSAMYLCASSPAGGPSYEQYFGPGTRLTVT.

The gene calls are TRBV5-1 and TRBJ1-1, with a possible D match to TRBD1 (6 bases). The germline V gene encodes CDR1 SGHRS and CDR2 YFSETQ. This CDR3 has 11 amino acids. Trimming cost V 3 bases and J 10 bases, with 10 bases left between them. CDR3 protein: CASSSGAGAFF. CDR3 DNA: TGCGCCAGCAGCTCGGGGGCTGGAGCTTTCTTT.

The chain combines TRBV2 with TRBJ1-5, with D possibly matching TRBD1 (6 bases). The CDR3 loop spans 15 amino acids. Deletions cut 6 bases from V and 5 bases from J, with 17 bases between. Germline V gene lookup returns CDR1 SNHLY and CDR2 FYNNEI. The CDR3 DNA sequence: TGTGCCAGCAGCCAACAGGGACGCTCGGATCAGCCCCAGCATTTT. Its translation is CASSQQGRSDQPQHF.

As for this clonotype: A much larger clonotype is one base distant, so this may be a read error. The J gene is TRBJ2-7, the V gene TRBV27; D might be TRBD1 (6 bases). Germline lookup yields CDR1 MNHEY and CDR2 SMNVEV (reference sequence). The CDR3 sequence is 13 residues long. CDR3 amino acids: CAGSSTGFYEQYF. CDR3 in DNA: TGTGCCGGCAGCTCTACAGGGTTCTACGAGCAGTACTTC.

The chain is built from TRBV5-1 and TRBJ2-3; unclear D gene. Germline CDR1 SGHRS, CDR2 YFSETQ. V was pared by 1 base and J by 0 bases, with 9 bases between. CDR3 size: 15 residues. The CDR3 region is CASSLQRPSTDTQYF. The CDR3 nucleotides read TGCGCCAGCAGCTTGCAGCGACCTAGCACAGATACGCAGTATTTT.

This clonotype occurred many times. The genes are TRBV29-1 and TRBJ1-2; no clear D gene. Germline loops: CDR1 SQVTM, CDR2 ANQGSEA. Deletions cut 5 bases from V and 4 bases from J, with 8 bases between. This CDR3 region has 11 residues. The CDR3 loop reads CSVSHSYGYTF. The CDR3 DNA sequence: TGCAGCGTTTCCCACAGCTATGGCTACACCTTC.

The V gene is TRBV3-1, the J gene TRBJ2-2; no reliable D call. This CDR3 is 12 amino acids long. Germline V CDR1 and CDR2: LGHDT, YNNKEL (reference sequence). The ends were cut back, 7 bases at V and 9 bases at J, with 12 bases in the middle. The CDR3 bases are TGTGCCAGCACTACTACGGGCTGGGAGCTGTTTTTT. It codes for CASTTTGWELFF.

The chain combines TRBV7-9 with TRBJ1-5, with D perhaps TRBD1 (5 bases). Germline CDR1 reads SEHNR; CDR2 reads FQNEAQ (reference sequence). The CDR3 is 15 residues long. V lost 5 bases to trimming and J lost 3 bases, with 14 bases between them. CDR3: CASSRSRGPNQPQHF. The DNA for the CDR3 is TGTGCCAGCAGCCGATCACGGGGCCCCAATCAGCCCCAGCATTTT.

This clonotype was counted between two and nine times. The V and J genes are TRBV20-1 and TRBJ2-5; 8 positions agree with TRBD1. The CDR3 is 14 residues long. The junction had 5 bases not matched to a gene; V was cut back by 1 base and J by 4 bases. CDR1 and CDR2 from the germline V gene are DFQATT and SNEGSKA (reference sequence). CDR3 in amino acids: CSARANTGGETQYF. As DNA, the CDR3 is TGCAGTGCTAGAGCCAACACAGGGGGAGAGACCCAGTACTTC.

This clonotype was observed a single time. The V gene is TRBV9, the J gene TRBJ2-5, with 12 bases lining up with TRBD2. V shed 0 bases, J shed 4 bases, and the junction held 1 base outside the gene matches. The CDR3 runs to 15 residues. Germline V CDR1 and CDR2: SGDLS, YYNGEE. CDR3 nucleotide sequence: TGTGCCAGCAGCGTAGAGACTAGCGGGAGAGAGACCCAGTACTTC. Protein product: CASSVETSGRETQYF.

The V call is TRBV9, the J call TRBJ1-1; TRBD1 matches at 8 bases. The germline gives CDR1 SGDLS, CDR2 YYNGEE. The CDR3 is 15 amino acids. Unmatched junction bases numbered 6, after V lost 5 bases and J lost 0 bases. The CDR3 spells CASSVTGGMNTEAFF. DNA for the CDR3: TGTGCCAGCAGTGTCACAGGGGGTATGAACACTGAAGCTTTCTTT.

The J gene is TRBJ2-7, the V gene TRBV20-1; the D gene is possibly TRBD2 (7 bases). Deletions cut 6 bases from V and 5 bases from J, with 17 bases between. This CDR3 contains 13 residues. CDR1 is DFQATT, CDR2 SNEGSKA, per germline (reference sequence). The CDR3: CSAPEGGKNEQYF. The CDR3 bases are TGCAGTGCCCCGGAGGGGGGGAAAAACGAGCAGTACTTC.

The V and J genes are TRBV13 and TRBJ1-4; D unclear. CDR3 size: 15 residues. Germline assignment: CDR1 PRHDT and CDR2 FYEKMQ (reference sequence). The germline V and J ends were trimmed by 4 bases and 0 bases, with 9 bases remaining between them. The CDR3 nucleotides are TGTGCCAGCAGCTACGGGAGAGCAACTAATGAAAAACTGTTTTTT. It codes for CASSYGRATNEKLFF.